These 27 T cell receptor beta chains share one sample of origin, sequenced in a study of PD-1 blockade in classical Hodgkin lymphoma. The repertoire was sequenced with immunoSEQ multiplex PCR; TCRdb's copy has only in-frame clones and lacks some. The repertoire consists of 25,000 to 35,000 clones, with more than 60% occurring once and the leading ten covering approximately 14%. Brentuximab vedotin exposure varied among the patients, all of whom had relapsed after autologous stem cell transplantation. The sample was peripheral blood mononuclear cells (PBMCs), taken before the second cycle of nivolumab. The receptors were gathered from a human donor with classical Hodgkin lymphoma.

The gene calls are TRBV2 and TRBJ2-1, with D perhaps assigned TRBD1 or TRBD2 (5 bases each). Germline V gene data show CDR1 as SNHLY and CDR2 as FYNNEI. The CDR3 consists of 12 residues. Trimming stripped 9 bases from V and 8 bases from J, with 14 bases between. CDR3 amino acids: CARSAGSDEQFF. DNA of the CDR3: TGTGCCAGGAGCGCAGGGAGCGATGAGCAGTTCTTC.

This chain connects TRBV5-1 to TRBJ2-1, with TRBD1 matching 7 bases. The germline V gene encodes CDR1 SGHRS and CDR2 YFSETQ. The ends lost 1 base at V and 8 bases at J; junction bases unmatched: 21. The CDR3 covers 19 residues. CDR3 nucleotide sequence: TGCGCCAGCAGCTTGACGACTCGGACAGGTTCCCAAATTGTAGATGAGCAGTTCTTC. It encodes CASSLTTRTGSQIVDEQFF.

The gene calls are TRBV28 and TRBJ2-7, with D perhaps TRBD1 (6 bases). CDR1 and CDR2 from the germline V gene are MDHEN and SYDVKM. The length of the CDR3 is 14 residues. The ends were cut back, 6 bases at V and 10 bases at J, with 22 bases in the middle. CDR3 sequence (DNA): TGTGCCAGCAGCACTGTCCCGGGACATTGGACTCAGTACTTC. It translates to CASSTVPGHWTQYF.

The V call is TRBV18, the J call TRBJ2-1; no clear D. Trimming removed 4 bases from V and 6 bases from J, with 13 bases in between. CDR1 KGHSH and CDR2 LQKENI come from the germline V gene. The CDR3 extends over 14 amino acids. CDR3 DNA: TGTGCCAGCTCACAATACCGGGCCGCCAATGAGCAGTTCTTC. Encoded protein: CASSQYRAANEQFF.

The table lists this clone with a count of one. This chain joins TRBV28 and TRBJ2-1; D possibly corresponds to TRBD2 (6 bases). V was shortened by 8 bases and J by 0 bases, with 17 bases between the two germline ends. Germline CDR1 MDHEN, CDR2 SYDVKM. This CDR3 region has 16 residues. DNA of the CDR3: TGTGCCAGCCTTTCCCGCGGGGCCAGCTCCTACAATGAGCAGTTCTTC. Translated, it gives CASLSRGASSYNEQFF.

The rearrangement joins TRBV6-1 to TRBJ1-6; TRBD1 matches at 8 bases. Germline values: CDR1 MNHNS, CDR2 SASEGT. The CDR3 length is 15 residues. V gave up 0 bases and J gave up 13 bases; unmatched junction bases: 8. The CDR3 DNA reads TGTGCCAGCAGTGAAGCGTTCCAGGGGGCTTTCCCCCTCCACTTT. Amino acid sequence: CASSEAFQGAFPLHF.

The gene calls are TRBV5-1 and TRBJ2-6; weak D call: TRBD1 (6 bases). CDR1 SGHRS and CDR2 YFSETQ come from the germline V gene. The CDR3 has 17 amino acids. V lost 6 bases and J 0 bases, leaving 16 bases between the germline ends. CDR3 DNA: TGCGCCAGCAAGTTACAACAGGGCAACTCTGGGGCCAACGTCCTGACTTTC. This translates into CASKLQQGNSGANVLTF.

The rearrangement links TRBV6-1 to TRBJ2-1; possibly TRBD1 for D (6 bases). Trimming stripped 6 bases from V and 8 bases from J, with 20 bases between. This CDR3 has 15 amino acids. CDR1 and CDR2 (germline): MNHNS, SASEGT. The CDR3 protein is CASRRQVGVMDEQFF. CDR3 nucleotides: TGTGCCAGCAGAAGACAGGTTGGTGTTATGGATGAGCAGTTCTTC.

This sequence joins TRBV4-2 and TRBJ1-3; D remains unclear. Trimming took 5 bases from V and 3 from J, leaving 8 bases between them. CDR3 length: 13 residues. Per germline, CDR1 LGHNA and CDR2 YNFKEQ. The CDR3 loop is CASSSGIGNTIYF. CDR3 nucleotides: TGTGCCAGCAGCTCAGGAATTGGAAACACCATATATTTT.

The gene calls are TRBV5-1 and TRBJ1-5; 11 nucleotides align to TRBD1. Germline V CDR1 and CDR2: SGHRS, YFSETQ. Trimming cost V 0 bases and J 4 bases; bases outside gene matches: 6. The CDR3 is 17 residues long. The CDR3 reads CASSLAPGTGGNQPQHF. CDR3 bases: TGCGCCAGCAGCTTGGCCCCCGGGACAGGGGGGAATCAGCCCCAGCATTTT.

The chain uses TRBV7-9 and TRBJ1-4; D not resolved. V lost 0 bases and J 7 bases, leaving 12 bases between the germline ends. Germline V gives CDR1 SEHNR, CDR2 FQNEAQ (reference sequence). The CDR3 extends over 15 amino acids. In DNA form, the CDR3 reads TGTGCCAGCAGCTTAGCGGCCGCCATCGGTGAAAAACTGTTTTTT. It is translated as CASSLAAAIGEKLFF.

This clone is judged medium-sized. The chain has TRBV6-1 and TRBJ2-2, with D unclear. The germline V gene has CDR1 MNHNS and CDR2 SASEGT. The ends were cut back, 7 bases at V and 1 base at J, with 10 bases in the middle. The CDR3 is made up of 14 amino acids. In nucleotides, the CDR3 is TGTGCCAGCAAAAGGGCAGGGAACACCGGGGAGCTGTTTTTT. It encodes CASKRAGNTGELFF.

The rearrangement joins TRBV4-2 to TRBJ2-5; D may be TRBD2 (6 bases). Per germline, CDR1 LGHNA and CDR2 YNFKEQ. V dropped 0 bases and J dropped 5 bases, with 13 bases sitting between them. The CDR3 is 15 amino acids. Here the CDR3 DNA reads TGTGCCAGCAGCCAAGATCTGTCAGGAGGGGAGACCCAGTACTTC. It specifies CASSQDLSGGETQYF.

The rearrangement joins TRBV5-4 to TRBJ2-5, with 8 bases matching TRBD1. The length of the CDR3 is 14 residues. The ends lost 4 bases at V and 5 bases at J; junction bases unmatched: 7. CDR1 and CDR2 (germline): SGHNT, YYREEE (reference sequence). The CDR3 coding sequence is TGTGCCAGCAGCCAGACAGGGGAGAGGGAGACCCAGTACTTC. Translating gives CASSQTGERETQYF.

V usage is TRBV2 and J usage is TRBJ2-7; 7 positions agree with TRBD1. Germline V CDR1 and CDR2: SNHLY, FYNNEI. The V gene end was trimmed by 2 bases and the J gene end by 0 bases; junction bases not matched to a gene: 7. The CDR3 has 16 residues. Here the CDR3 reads CASSENEWTGSYEQYF. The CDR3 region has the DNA TGTGCCAGCAGTGAAAATGAGTGGACAGGCTCCTACGAGCAGTACTTC.

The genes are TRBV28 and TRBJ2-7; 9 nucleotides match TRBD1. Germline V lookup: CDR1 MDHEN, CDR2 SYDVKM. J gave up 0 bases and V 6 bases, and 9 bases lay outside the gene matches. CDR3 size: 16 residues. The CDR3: CASSPWGTGSSYEQYF. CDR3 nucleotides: TGTGCCAGCAGCCCCTGGGGGACAGGGAGCTCCTACGAGCAGTACTTC.

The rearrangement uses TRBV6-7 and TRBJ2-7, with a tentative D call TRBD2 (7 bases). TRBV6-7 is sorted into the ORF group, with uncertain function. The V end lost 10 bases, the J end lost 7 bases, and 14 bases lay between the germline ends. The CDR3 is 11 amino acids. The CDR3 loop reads CATLGGHEQYF. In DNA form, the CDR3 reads TGTGCCACACTGGGGGGGCATGAGCAGTACTTC.

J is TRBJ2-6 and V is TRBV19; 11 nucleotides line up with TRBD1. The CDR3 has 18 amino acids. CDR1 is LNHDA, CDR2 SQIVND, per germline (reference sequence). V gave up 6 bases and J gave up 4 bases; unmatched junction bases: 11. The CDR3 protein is CASRGDRGIPQGANVLTF. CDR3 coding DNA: TGTGCCAGTAGGGGGGACAGGGGGATCCCTCAAGGGGCCAACGTCCTGACTTTC.

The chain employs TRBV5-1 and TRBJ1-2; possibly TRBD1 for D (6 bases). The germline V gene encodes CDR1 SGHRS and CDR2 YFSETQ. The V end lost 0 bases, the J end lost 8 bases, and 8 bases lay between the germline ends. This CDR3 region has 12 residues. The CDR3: CASSLDRDGYTF. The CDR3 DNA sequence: TGCGCCAGCAGCTTGGACAGGGACGGCTACACCTTC.

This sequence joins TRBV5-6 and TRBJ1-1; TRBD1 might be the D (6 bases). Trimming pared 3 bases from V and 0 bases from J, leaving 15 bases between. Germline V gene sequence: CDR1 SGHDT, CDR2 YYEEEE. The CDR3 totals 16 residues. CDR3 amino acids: CASSYPTGTLNTEAFF. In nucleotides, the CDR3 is TGTGCCAGCAGCTACCCCACCGGGACATTGAACACTGAAGCTTTCTTT.

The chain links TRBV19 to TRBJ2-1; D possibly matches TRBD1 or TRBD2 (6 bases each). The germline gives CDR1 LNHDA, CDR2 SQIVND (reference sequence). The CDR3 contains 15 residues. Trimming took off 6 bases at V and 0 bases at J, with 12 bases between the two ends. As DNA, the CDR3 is TGTGCCAGTAGCAGAGGGGGGACCTCCTACAATGAGCAGTTCTTC. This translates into CASSRGGTSYNEQFF.

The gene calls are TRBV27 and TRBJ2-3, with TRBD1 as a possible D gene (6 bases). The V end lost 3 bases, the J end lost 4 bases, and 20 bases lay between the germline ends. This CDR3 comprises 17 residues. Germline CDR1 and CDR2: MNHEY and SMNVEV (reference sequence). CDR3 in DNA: TGTGCCAGCAGTTTTAGGGCGTTTCGCAGGGGAGCAGATACGCAGTATTTT. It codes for CASSFRAFRRGADTQYF.

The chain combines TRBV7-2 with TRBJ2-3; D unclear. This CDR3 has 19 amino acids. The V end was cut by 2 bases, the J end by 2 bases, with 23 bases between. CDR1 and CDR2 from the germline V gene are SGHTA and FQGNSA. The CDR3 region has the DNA TGTGCCAGCAGCTTAAGCTCGCGACCCGCGTGGGAAAACACAGATACGCAGTATTTT. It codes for CASSLSSRPAWENTDTQYF. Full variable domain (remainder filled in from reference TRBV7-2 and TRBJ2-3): GAGVSQSPSNKVTEKGKDVELRCDPISGHTALYWYRQSLGQGLEFLIYFQGNSAPDKSGLPSDRFSAERTGGSVSTLTIQRTQQEDSAVYLCASSLSSRPAWENTDTQYFGPGTRLTVL.

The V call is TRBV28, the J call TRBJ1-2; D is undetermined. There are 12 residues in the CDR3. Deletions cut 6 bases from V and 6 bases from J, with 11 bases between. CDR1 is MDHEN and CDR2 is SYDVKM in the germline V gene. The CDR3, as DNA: TGTGCCAGCAGCCCTCCTACAGATGGCTACACCTTC. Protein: CASSPPTDGYTF.

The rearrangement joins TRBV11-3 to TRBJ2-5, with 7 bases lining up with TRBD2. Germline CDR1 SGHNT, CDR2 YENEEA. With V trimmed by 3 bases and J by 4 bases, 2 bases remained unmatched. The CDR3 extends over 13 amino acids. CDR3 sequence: CASSLGEGETQYF. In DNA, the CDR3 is TGTGCCAGCAGCTTGGGGGAGGGAGAGACCCAGTACTTC.

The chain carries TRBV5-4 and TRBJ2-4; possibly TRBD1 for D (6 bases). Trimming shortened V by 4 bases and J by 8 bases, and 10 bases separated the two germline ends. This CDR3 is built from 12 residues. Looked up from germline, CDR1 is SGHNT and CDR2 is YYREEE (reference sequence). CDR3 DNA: TGTGCCAGCAGCCAGGACAGTGACATTCAGTACTTC. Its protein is CASSQDSDIQYF.

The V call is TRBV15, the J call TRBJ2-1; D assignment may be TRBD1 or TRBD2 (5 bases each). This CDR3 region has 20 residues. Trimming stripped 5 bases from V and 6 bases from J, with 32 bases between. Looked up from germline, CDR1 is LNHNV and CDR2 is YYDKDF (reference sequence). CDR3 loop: CATSQISDRTGPLRGNEQFF. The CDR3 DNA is TGTGCCACCAGCCAGATTTCCGACCGGACGGGACCTCTGAGGGGCAATGAGCAGTTCTTC.